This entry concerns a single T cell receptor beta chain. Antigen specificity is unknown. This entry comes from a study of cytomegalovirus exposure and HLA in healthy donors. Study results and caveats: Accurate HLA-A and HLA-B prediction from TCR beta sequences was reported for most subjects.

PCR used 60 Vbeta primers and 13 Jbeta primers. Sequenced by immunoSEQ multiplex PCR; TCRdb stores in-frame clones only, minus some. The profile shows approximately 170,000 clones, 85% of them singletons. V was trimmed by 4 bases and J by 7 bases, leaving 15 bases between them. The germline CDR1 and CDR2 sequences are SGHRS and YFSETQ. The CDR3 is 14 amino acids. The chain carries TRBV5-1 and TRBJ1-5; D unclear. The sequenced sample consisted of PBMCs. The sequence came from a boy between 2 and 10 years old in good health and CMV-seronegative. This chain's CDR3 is CASSPEAEGQPQHF. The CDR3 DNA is TGCGCCAGCAGCCCGGAGGCTGAAGGACAGCCCCAGCATTTT.